Listed below are T cell receptor beta chains from one sample, sequenced in a study of beta chain features in type 1 diabetes. Only in-frame clones appear in the TCRdb table, and some are missing; sequencing was by immunoSEQ multiplex PCR. The table shows a few hundred thousand clones, with around 22% occurring only once. Sequencing input: naive CD4+ T cells from blood. The receptors were gathered from a young woman with type 1 diabetes. Both conserved end residues are part of each CDR3. The order of the fields is V gene, J gene, clone size, D gene, CDR3 DNA, CDR3 protein. D genes are given only for firm matches. Some rows have no size entry. The others give once, few or many, or a class for an expanded clone.

TRBV7-3	TRBJ2-1	few	TRBD1	TGTGCCAGCAGCTTAAACAGGGGGCAAGCTGAGCAGTTCTTC	CASSLNRGQAEQFF
TRBV29-1	TRBJ2-7	NA	TRBD1	TGCAGCGTCACGGGGACAGAACAACTCTACGAGCAGTACTTC	CSVTGTEQLYEQYF
TRBV19	TRBJ2-7	NA	TRBD2	TGTGCCAGTAGTAACACCGGGACTAGCGTCTACGAGCAGTACTTC	CASSNTGTSVYEQYF
TRBV4-1	TRBJ2-7	NA	NA	TGCGCCAGCAGCGCGGGACAGCCACTCTACGAGCAGTACTTC	CASSAGQPLYEQYF
TRBV30	TRBJ1-1	NA	NA	TGTGCCTCCTCCGGGACATCGAACACTGAAGCTTTCTTT	CASSGTSNTEAFF
TRBV7-3	TRBJ2-3	NA	TRBD2	TGTGCCAGCAGCTTAAGAGTAGCGGGGTCCGGTGATACGCAGTATTTT	CASSLRVAGSGDTQYF
TRBV7-9	TRBJ2-3	NA	TRBD1	TGTGCCAGCAGCTTACAGGGGGCGGTCGCAGATACGCAGTATTTT	CASSLQGAVADTQYF
TRBV2	TRBJ1-1	NA	TRBD1	TGTGCCAGCAGAGTGGACAGGGGGCGGGGTAGCACTGAAGCTTTCTTT	CASRVDRGRGSTEAFF
TRBV29-1	TRBJ2-5	NA	NA	TGCAGCGCCGGAAGGAGGATCCAGACCCAGTACTTC	CSAGRRIQTQYF
TRBV29-1	TRBJ1-5	few	NA	TGCAGCGTTGTAAAGGGGGACGGTTTCCCCCAGCATTTT	CSVVKGDGFPQHF
TRBV9	TRBJ2-1	few	NA	TGTGCCAGCAGCGTAGAGGGGTTGTCACACAATGAGCAGTTCTTC	CASSVEGLSHNEQFF
TRBV5-1	TRBJ1-1	NA	TRBD1	TGCGCCAGCAGCTCCAGGACAGGTGGTAGCGACACTGAAGCTTTCTTT	CASSSRTGGSDTEAFF
TRBV29-1	TRBJ2-4	few	NA	TGCAGCGTTGAAGATCGCCAGGGTAGTCAAAACATTCAGTACTTC	CSVEDRQGSQNIQYF
TRBV29-1	TRBJ2-7	NA	NA	TGCAGCGTTATAGCGACCACCTACGAGCAGTACTTC	CSVIATTYEQYF
TRBV9	TRBJ1-2	few	NA	TGTGCCAGCAGTCCTCTAGGGGAATTAGCTAACTATGGCTACACCTTC	CASSPLGELANYGYTF
TRBV18	TRBJ1-1	NA	NA	TGTGCCAGCTCACGTCCAGCAGGTCTCACTGAAGCTTTCTTT	CASSRPAGLTEAFF
TRBV9	TRBJ2-3	NA	NA	TGTGCCAGCAGCGTAGGCGGGATCGACACAGATACGCAGTATTTT	CASSVGGIDTDTQYF
TRBV29-1	TRBJ2-5	few	NA	TGCAGCGTTGTACGGGCAGGAGGAGAGACCCAGTACTTC	CSVVRAGGETQYF
TRBV7-9	TRBJ2-3	NA	TRBD2	TGTGCCTCGGGTAGCGCGGGGGGAGATACGCAGTATTTT	CASGSAGGDTQYF
TRBV5-1	TRBJ2-2	NA	NA	TGCGCCAGCAGCTTGAGTACAGGGAGCACCGGGGAGCTGTTTTTT	CASSLSTGSTGELFF
TRBV7-9	TRBJ1-1	few	NA	TGTGCCAGCAGCTTGGCAGGGAATTACGGTGAAGCTTTCTTT	CASSLAGNYGEAFF
TRBV19	TRBJ2-7	few	TRBD1	TGTGCCAGCACACCCGGGACAGGGGACTACGAGCAGTACTTC	CASTPGTGDYEQYF
TRBV7-2	TRBJ1-5	NA	NA	TGTGCCAGCAGCCGGACAGCCCTTAGCAATCAGCCCCAGCATTTT	CASSRTALSNQPQHF
TRBV5-1	TRBJ2-1	NA	NA	TGCGCCAGCAGCCAAACCACCCGGTCCTACAATGAGCAGTTCTTC	CASSQTTRSYNEQFF
TRBV30	TRBJ1-4	NA	NA	TGTGCCTGGAGTAAGGGAGGCGGCGAAAAACTGTTTTTT	CAWSKGGGEKLFF
TRBV29-1	TRBJ2-1	NA	NA	TGCAGCGTTTGGGTCGGGAGCTCCTACAATGAGCAGTTCTTC	CSVWVGSSYNEQFF
TRBV15	TRBJ1-1	NA	TRBD1	TGTGCCACCAGCAGAGGGGACAGGGTCTATGAAGCTTTCTTT	CATSRGDRVYEAFF
TRBV29-1	TRBJ1-2	NA	NA	TGCAGCGTTGAGAGGCAGGGAAGCTATGGCTACACCTTC	CSVERQGSYGYTF
TRBV7-2	TRBJ2-3	few	NA	TGTGCCAGCAGCTTGGTGTTCTTGGGAGCGGGAGATACGCAGTATTTT	CASSLVFLGAGDTQYF
TRBV29-1	TRBJ1-5	NA	TRBD1	TGCAGCGCCCTGAACGAACCCGGGACAGCCCAGCATTTT	CSALNEPGTAQHF
TRBV2	TRBJ1-5	NA	TRBD1	TGTGCCAGCAGTGACACAGGGGGCAATCAGCCCCAGCATTTT	CASSDTGGNQPQHF
TRBV5-8	TRBJ1-2	NA	NA	TGTGCCAGCAGCCCCCGAGGCACCGGGTATGGCTACACCTTC	CASSPRGTGYGYTF
TRBV4-1	TRBJ2-2	NA	TRBD2	TGCGCCAGCAGAGGGTGGATAGCGGGAGTCAGGGAGCTGTTTTTT	CASRGWIAGVRELFF
TRBV5-1	TRBJ2-3	few	NA	TGCGCCAGCAGCTTGGTACGGGAGGGACAGCAGACAGATACGCAGTATTTT	CASSLVREGQQTDTQYF
TRBV7-2	TRBJ2-3	NA	TRBD2	TGTGCCAGCAGCTGGCGAGCGGGAGCCCCCTCAGATACGCAGTATTTT	CASSWRAGAPSDTQYF
TRBV5-1	TRBJ2-5	NA	NA	TGCGCCAGCAGCTTGGGAGCAGGGGACCAAGAGACCCAGTACTTC	CASSLGAGDQETQYF
TRBV15	TRBJ1-2	NA	NA	TGTGCCACCAGCAGCGAATTGTGGAGTCCAGCAGGCTACACCTTC	CATSSELWSPAGYTF